This T cell receptor beta chain was observed in a study of naive and memory T cell subsets. Both TRBC1 and TRBC2 were covered by a beta constant-region primer of two equimolar oligonucleotides. The ligated cDNA underwent four PCR rounds using SP2 and nested alpha and beta constant-region primers. A 12-nucleotide UMI and the SP2 primer were added to the cDNA 3' end by oligonucleotide ligation. One entry per CDR3 protein, called by TCRdb with MiXCR from the UMI-ligation and nested PCR reads. The data hold more than 100,000 distinct CDR3 sequences, with 36% observed a single time. This clonotype has a count of ten or more. In germline, CDR1 is MNHEY, CDR2 SVGAGI. The CDR3 is made up of 16 amino acids. Deletions cut 2 bases from V and 8 bases from J, with 18 bases between. After CD4 positive bead selection, the CD4-negative fraction gave CD8 T cells.

The sample comprised central memory CD4+ T cells from blood. V gene TRBV6-5 combines with J gene TRBJ1-4; perhaps TRBD1 as D (6 bases). The origin of this receptor is a human donor in good health. This CDR3 reads CASSYGYRAKNEKLFF. CDR3 nucleotides: TGTGCCAGCAGTTACGGATACAGGGCCAAGAACGAAAAACTGTTTTTT.